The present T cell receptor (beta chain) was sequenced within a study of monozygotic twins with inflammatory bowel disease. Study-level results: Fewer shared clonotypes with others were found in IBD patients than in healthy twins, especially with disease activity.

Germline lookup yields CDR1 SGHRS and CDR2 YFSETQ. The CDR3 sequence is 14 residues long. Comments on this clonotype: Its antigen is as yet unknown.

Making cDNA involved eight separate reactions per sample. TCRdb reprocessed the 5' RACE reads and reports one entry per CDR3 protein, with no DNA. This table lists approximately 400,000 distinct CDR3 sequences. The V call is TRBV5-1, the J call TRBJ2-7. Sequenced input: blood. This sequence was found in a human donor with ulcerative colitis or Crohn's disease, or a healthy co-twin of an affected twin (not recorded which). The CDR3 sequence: CASSLDGPSYEQYF.